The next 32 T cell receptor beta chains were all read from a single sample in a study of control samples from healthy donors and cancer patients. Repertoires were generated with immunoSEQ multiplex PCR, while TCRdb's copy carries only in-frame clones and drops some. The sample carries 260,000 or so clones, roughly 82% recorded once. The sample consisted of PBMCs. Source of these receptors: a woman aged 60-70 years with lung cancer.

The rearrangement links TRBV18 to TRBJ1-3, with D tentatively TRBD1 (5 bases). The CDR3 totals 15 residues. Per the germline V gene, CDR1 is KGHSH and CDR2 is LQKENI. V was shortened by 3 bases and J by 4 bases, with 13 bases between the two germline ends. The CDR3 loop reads CASSPQGRGGNTIYF. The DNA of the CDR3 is TGTGCCAGCTCACCTCAGGGCCGGGGAGGAAACACCATATATTTT.

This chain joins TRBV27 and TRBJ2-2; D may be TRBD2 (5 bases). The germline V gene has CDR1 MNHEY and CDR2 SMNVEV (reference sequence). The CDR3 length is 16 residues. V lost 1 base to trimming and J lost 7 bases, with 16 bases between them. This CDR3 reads CASSLFSLVGDGELFF. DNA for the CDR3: TGTGCCAGCAGTTTATTTAGTCTCGTCGGGGACGGGGAGCTGTTTTTT.

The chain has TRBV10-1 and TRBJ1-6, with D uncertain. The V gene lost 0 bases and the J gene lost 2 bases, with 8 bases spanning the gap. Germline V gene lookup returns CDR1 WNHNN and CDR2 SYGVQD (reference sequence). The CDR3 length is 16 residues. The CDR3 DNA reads TGCGCCAGCAGTGAGTCGGTGAGTACCTATAATTCACCCCTCCACTTT. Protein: CASSESVSTYNSPLHF.

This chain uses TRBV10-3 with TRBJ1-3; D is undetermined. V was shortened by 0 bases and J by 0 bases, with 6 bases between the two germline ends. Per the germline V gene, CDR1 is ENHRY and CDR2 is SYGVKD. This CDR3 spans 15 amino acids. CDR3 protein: CAISESRSSGNTIYF. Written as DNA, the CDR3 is TGTGCCATCAGTGAGTCAAGGTCCTCTGGAAACACCATATATTTT.

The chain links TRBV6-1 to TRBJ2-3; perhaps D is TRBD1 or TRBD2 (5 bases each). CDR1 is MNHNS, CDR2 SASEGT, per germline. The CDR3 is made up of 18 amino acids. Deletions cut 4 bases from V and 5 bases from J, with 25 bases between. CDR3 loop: CASSGLLLGAESVDTQYF. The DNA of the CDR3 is TGTGCCAGCAGTGGACTCCTTCTCGGGGCAGAAAGCGTAGATACGCAGTATTTT.

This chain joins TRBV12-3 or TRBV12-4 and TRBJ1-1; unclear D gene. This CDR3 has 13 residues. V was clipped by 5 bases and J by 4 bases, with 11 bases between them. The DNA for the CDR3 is TGTGCCAGCAGTCGGAATGTCGGCACTGAAGCTTTCTTT. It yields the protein CASSRNVGTEAFF.

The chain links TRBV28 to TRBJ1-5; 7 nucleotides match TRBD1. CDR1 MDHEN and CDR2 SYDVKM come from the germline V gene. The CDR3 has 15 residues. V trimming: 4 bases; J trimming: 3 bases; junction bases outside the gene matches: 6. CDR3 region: CASSSMTGLNQPQHF. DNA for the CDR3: TGTGCCAGCAGTTCCATGACAGGGCTCAATCAGCCCCAGCATTTT.

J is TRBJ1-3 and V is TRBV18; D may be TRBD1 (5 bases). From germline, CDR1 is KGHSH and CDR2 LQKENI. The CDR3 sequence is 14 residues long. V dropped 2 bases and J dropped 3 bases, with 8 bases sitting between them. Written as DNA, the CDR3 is TGTGCCAGCTCACCAATCCAGGGTGGAAACACCATATATTTT. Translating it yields CASSPIQGGNTIYF.

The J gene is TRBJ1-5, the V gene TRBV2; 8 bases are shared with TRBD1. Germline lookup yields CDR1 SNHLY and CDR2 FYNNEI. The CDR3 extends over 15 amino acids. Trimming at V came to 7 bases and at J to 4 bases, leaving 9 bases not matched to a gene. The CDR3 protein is CASTTDRQGNQPQHF. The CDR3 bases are TGTGCCAGCACCACGGATAGACAGGGGAATCAGCCCCAGCATTTT.

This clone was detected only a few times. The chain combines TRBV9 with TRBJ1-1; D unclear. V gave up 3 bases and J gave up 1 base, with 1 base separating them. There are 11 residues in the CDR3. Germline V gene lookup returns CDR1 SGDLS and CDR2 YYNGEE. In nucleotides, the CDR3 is TGTGCCAGCAGCGAGAACACTGAAGCTTTCTTT. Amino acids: CASSENTEAFF.

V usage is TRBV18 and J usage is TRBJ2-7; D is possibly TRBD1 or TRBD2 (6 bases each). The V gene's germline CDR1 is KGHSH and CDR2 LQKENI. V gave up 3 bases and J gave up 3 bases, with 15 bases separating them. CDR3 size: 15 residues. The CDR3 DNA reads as TGTGCCAGCTCACCCATGTCAGGGGACTTCTACGAGCAGTACTTC. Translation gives CASSPMSGDFYEQYF.

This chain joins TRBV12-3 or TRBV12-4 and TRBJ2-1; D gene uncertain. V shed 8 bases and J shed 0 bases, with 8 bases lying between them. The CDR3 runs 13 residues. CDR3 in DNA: TGTGCCAGCCACGGCAGCTCCTACAATGAGCAGTTCTTC. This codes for CASHGSSYNEQFF.

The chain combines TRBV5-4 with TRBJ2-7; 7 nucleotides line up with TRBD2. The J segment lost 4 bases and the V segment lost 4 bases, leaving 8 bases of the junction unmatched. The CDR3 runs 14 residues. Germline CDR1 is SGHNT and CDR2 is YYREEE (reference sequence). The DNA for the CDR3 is TGTGCCAGCAGCCTCGGGGGGAGAAATTACGAGCAGTACTTC. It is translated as CASSLGGRNYEQYF.

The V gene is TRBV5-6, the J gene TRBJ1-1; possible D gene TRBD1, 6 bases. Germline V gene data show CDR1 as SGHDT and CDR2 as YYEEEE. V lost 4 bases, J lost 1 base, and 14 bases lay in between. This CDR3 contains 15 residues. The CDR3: CASSPLGGQNTEAFF. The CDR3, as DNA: TGTGCCAGCAGCCCCTTAGGGGGGCAGAACACTGAAGCTTTCTTT.

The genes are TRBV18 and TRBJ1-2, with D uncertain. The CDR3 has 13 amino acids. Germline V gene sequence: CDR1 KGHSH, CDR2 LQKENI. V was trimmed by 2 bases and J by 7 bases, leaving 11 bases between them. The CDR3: CASSPTGSAGYTF. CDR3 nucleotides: TGTGCCAGCTCACCAACGGGCTCGGCTGGCTACACCTTC.

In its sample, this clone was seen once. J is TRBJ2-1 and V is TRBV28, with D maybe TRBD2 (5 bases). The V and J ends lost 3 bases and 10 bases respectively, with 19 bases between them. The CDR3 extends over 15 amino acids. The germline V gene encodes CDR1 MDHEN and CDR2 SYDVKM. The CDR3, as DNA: TGTGCCAGCAGTTTTGGGCGCGGGCCCCTCACCGAGCAGTTCTTC. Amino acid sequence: CASSFGRGPLTEQFF. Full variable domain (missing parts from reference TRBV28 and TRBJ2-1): DVKVTQSSRYLVKRTGEKVFLECVQDMDHENMFWYRQDPGLGLRLIYFSYDVKMKEKGDIPEGYSVSREKKERFSLILESASTNQTSMYLCASSFGRGPLTEQFFGPGTRLTVL.

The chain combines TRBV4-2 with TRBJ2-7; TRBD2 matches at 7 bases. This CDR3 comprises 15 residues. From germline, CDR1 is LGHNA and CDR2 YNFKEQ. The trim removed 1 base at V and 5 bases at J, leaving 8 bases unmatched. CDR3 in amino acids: CASSQGTGGRDEQYF. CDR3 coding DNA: TGTGCCAGCAGCCAAGGGACCGGCGGGAGAGACGAGCAGTACTTC.

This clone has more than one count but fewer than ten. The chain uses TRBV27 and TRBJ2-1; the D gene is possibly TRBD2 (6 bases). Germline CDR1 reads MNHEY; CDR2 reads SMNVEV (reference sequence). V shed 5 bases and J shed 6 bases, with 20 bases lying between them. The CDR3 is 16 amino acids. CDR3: CASSPHLGGGSNEQFF. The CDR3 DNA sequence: TGTGCCAGCAGTCCTCACCTGGGAGGAGGAAGCAATGAGCAGTTCTTC.

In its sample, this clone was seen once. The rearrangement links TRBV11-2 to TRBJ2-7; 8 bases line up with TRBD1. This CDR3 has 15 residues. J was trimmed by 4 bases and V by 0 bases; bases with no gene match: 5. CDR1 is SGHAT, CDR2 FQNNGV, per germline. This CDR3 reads CASSLERQGWYEQYF. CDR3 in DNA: TGTGCCAGCAGCTTAGAGAGACAGGGGTGGTACGAGCAGTACTTC.

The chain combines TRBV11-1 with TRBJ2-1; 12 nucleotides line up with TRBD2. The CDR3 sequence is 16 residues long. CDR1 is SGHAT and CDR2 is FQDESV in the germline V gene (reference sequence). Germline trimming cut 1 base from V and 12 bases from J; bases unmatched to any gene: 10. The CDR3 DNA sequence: TGTGCCAGCAGCTTAGGGACTAGCGGGATAAAGGGTGGGCAGTTCTTC. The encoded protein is CASSLGTSGIKGGQFF.

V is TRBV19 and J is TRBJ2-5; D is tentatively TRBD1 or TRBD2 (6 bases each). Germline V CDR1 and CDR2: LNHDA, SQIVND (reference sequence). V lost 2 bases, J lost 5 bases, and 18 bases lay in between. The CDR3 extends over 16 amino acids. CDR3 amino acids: CASSIIGRGGGETQYF. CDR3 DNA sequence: TGTGCCAGTAGTATAATTGGCAGGGGAGGAGGGGAGACCCAGTACTTC.

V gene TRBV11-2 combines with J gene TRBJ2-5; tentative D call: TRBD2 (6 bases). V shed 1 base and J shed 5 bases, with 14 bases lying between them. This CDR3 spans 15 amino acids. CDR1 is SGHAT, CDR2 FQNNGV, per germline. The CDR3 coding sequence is TGTGCCAGCAGCTTAGTAACGGGGGTCCGCGAGACCCAGTACTTC. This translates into CASSLVTGVRETQYF.

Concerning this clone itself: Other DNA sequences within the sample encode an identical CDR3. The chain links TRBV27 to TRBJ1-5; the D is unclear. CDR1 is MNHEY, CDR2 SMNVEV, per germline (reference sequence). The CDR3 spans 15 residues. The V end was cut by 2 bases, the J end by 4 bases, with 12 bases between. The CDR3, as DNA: TGTGCCAGCAGTTTAGAAGGGTTAGGGAATCAGCCCCAGCATTTT. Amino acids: CASSLEGLGNQPQHF.

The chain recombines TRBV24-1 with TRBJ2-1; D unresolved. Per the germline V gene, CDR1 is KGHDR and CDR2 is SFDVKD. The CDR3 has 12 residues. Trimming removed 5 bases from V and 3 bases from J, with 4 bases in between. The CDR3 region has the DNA TGTGCCACCAGTGGGGTCTACAATGAGCAGTTCTTC. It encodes CATSGVYNEQFF.

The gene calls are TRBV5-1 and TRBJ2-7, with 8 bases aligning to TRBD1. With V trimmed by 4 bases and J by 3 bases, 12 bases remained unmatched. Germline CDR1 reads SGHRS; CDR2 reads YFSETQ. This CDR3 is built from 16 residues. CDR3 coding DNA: TGCGCCAGCAGCCAACAGGGGGGCGTACGGGACTACGAGCAGTACTTC. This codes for CASSQQGGVRDYEQYF. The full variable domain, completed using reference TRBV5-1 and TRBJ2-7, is KAGVTQTPRYLIKTRGQQVTLSCSPISGHRSVSWYQQTPGQGLQFLFEYFSETQRNKGNFPGRFSGRQFSNSRSEMNVSTLELGDSALYLCASSQQGGVRDYEQYFGPGTRLTVT.

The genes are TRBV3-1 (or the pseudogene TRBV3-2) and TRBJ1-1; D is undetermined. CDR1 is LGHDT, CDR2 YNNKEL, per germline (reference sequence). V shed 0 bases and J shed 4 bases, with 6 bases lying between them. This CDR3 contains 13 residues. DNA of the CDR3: TGTGCCAGCAGCCAAGAAAGTCGCACTGAAGCTTTCTTT. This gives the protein CASSQESRTEAFF.

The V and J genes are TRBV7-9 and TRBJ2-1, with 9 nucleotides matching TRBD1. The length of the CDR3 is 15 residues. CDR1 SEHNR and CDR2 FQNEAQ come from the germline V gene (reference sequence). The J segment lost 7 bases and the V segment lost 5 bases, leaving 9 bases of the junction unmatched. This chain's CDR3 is CASSNGTGRRNEQFF. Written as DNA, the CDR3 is TGTGCCAGCAGCAACGGGACAGGGCGTCGGAATGAGCAGTTCTTC.

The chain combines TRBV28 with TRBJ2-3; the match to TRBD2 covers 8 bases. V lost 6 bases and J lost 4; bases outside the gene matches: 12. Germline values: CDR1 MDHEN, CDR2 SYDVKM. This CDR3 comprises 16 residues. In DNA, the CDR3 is TGTGCCAGCAGCCTTTTGAGCGGGAGTCTCCCAGATACGCAGTATTTT. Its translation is CASSLLSGSLPDTQYF. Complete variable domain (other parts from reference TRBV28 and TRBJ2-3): DVKVTQSSRYLVKRTGEKVFLECVQDMDHENMFWYRQDPGLGLRLIYFSYDVKMKEKGDIPEGYSVSREKKERFSLILESASTNQTSMYLCASSLLSGSLPDTQYFGPGTRLTVL.

The CDR3 protein is CASSVAPTGDETQYF. CDR3 coding DNA: TGCGCCAGCAGCGTCGCGCCGACAGGGGACGAGACCCAGTACTTC. J is TRBJ2-5 and V is TRBV5-1; TRBD1 agrees at 8 bases. With V trimmed by 4 bases and J by 5 bases, 10 bases remained unmatched. CDR1 and CDR2 (germline): SGHRS, YFSETQ. The CDR3 length is 15 residues.

The CDR3 region has the DNA TGTGCCAGCAGTTACTCGACGTTGGGAAGTGAAGCTTTCTTT. Encoded protein: CASSYSTLGSEAFF. The chain recombines TRBV6-2 or TRBV6-3 with TRBJ1-1; no clear D. CDR3 length: 14 residues. Germline assignment: CDR1 MNHEY and CDR2 SVGEGT. Trimming took off 0 bases at V and 7 bases at J, with 12 bases between the two ends.

CDR3 loop: CASSFYLGNGRRGNEQFF. The CDR3 DNA follows: TGTGCCAGCAGCTTCTATTTAGGCAACGGGAGGAGGGGCAATGAGCAGTTCTTC. The chain joins TRBV7-6 to TRBJ2-1; 7 positions match TRBD2. The CDR3 has 18 amino acids. V lost 3 bases, J lost 6 bases, and 17 bases stayed unmatched. CDR1 and CDR2 (germline): SGHVS, FNYEAQ.

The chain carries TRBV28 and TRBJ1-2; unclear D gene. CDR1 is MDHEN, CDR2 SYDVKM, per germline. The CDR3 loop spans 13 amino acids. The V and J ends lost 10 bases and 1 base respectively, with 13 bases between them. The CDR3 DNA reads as TGTGCCACTCTAGGGTCCAATAACTATGGCTACACCTTC. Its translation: CATLGSNNYGYTF.